This TCR beta chain is drawn from a study of shared clonotypes between healthy human individuals. Study-level findings and limits: Depth was large, yet rarefaction showed that sorted-subset sequencing was incomplete. When naive CD4 clonotypes were compared across a handful of donors, around 5% were shared. Among the subsets, naive ones generally showed larger estimated richness than memory ones.

Regarding this clone: Its specificity is not known.

Using immunoSEQ multiplex PCR, the repertoire was profiled, and TCRdb retains in-frame clones only, with some absent. The repertoire holds about 870,000 clones, with 92% as singletons. V trimming: 2 bases; J trimming: 2 bases; junction bases outside the gene matches: 6. Per germline, CDR1 MDHEN and CDR2 SYDVKM. This CDR3 comprises 16 residues. Naive-designated CD8 cells lacked CD45RO, were positively enriched for CCR7, and omitted terminally differentiated effector memory CD45RA+ cells. This rearrangement joins TRBV28 to TRBJ1-2; 9 nucleotides line up with TRBD1. This TCR was sampled from a man aged 25 to 40 in good health. Sequencing used naive CD8+ T cells sorted from blood. The CDR3 DNA reads as TGTGCCAGCAGTTTACGGGGGGGACAGGGCAACTATGGCTACACCTTC. This encodes CASSLRGGQGNYGYTF.